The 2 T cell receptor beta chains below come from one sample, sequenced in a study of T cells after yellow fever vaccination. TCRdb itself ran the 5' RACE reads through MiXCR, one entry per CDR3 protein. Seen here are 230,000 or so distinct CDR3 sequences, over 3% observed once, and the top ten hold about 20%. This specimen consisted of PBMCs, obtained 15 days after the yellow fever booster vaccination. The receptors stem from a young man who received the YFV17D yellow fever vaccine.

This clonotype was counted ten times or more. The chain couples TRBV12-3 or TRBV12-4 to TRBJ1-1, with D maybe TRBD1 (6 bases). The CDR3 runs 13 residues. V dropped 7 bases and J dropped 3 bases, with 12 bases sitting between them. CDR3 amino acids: CASNTQGYTEAFF. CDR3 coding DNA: TGTGCCAGCAATACACAGGGATACACTGAAGCTTTCTTT.

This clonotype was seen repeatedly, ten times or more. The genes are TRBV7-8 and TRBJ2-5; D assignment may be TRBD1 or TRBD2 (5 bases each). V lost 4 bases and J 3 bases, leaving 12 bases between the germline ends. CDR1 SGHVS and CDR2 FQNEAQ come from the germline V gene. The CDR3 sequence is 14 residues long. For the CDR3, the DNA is TGTGCCAGCAGCTCGTGGGACGGGAAAGAGACCCAGTACTTC. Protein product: CASSSWDGKETQYF.